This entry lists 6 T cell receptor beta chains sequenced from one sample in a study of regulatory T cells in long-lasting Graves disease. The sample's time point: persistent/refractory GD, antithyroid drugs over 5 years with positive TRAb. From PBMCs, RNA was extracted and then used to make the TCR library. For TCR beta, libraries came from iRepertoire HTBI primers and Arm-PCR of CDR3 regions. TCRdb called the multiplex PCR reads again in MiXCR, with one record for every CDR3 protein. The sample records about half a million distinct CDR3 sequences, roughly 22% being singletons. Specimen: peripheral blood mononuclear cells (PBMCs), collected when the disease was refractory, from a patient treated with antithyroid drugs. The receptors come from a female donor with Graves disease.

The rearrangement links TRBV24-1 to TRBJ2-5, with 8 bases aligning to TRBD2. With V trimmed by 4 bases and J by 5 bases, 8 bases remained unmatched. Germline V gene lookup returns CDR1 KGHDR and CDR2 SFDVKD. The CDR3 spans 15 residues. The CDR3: CATSDPRGGGETQYF. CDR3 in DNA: TGTGCCACCAGTGACCCTCGGGGGGGTGGCGAGACCCAGTACTTC.

CDR3 amino acids: CASSRGVGLLLNTEAFF. The DNA of the CDR3 is TGTGCCAGCAGCCGTGGGGTAGGGCTCTTACTTAACACTGAAGCTTTCTTT. The chain uses TRBV14 and TRBJ1-1; unclear D gene. Germline V gene sequence: CDR1 SGHDN, CDR2 FVKESK. CDR3 length equals 17 residues. Trimming removed 4 bases at V and 2 bases at J, with 20 bases between.

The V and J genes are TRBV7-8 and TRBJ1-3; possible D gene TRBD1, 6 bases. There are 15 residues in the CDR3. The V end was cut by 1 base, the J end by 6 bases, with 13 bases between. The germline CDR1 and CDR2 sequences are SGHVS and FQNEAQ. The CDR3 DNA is TGTGCCAGCAGCTTAGGATCGCAGGGGCAAAACACCATATATTTT. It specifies CASSLGSQGQNTIYF. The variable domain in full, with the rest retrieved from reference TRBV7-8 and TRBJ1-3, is GAGVSQSPRYKVAKRGQDVALRCDPISGHVSLFWYQQALGQGPEFLTYFQNEAQLDKSGLPSDRFFAERPEGSVSTLKIQRTQQEDSAVYLCASSLGSQGQNTIYFGEGSWLTVV.

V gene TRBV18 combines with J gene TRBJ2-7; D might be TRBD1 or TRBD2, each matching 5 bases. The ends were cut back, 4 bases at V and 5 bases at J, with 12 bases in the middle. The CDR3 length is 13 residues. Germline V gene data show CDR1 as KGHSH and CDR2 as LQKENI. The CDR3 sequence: CASSRSGDHEQYF. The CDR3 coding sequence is TGTGCCAGCTCACGGTCCGGGGACCACGAGCAGTACTTC.

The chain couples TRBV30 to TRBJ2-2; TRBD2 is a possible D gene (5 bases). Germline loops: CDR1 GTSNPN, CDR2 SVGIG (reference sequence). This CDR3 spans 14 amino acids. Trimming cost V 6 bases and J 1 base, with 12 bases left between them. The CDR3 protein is CACVRRRNTGELFF. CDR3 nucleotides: TGTGCCTGCGTCCGGAGGCGGAACACCGGGGAGCTGTTTTTT.

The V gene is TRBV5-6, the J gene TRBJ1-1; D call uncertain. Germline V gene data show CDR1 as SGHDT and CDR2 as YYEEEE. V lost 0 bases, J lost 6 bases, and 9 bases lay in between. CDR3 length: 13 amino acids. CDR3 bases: TGTGCCAGCAGCTTGGGTCAAATCCCTGAAGCTTTCTTT. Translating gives CASSLGQIPEAFF.